The 32 T cell receptor beta chains reported below all come from one sample, sequenced in a study of blood T cell repertoires in COVID-19 (dated by TCRdb to about 2020). Library construction relied on the immunoSEQ multiplex PCR assay. TCRdb took over this immuneACCESS table, retaining in-frame rearrangements with V and J assigned. Such tables are incomplete; in checked studies, under half of the missing clones stem from an unresolved V gene, and the remainder is unexplained. The sample contains around 140,000 clones, more than 75% of them found a single time. The ten most abundant clones make up about 37% of the sample. The sample consisted of peripheral blood. Receptor source: a man aged 50-59 years who had recovered from COVID-19.

Only one count was recorded for this clone. This chain joins TRBV12-3 or TRBV12-4 and TRBJ2-7; 9 bases align to TRBD1. The CDR3 totals 13 residues. The J segment lost 1 base and the V segment lost 6 bases, leaving 1 base of the junction unmatched. The CDR3 loop is CASRGQGSYEQYF. CDR3 DNA: TGTGCCAGCAGGGGACAGGGATCCTACGAGCAGTACTTC.

The chain employs TRBV6-2 or TRBV6-3 and TRBJ1-5, with no clear D. The CDR3 has 15 residues. V lost 1 base, J lost 2 bases, and 9 bases lay in between. CDR1 MNHEY and CDR2 SVGEGT come from the germline V gene. CDR3 protein: CASSYYPSGNQPQHF. The CDR3 DNA reads as TGTGCCAGCAGTTACTATCCTAGTGGCAATCAGCCCCAGCATTTT.

The rearrangement links TRBV7-2 to TRBJ2-7; 8 bases map to TRBD2. CDR1 is SGHTA and CDR2 is FQGNSA in the germline V gene. Germline trimming cut 5 bases from V and 1 base from J; bases unmatched to any gene: 7. The CDR3 length is 15 residues. In DNA, the CDR3 is TGTGCCAGCAGCACTCGGACTAGCCATTCCTACGAGCAGTACTTC. It translates to CASSTRTSHSYEQYF.

The chain is built from TRBV2 and TRBJ2-5; 11 nucleotides agree with TRBD2. V dropped 4 bases and J dropped 4; count of bases not matched to a gene: 8. Per germline, CDR1 SNHLY and CDR2 FYNNEI. The CDR3 is 16 amino acids. This CDR3 is CASSGGALAGVETQYF. In DNA form, the CDR3 reads TGTGCCAGCAGTGGGGGAGCACTAGCGGGGGTAGAGACCCAGTACTTC.

V gene TRBV27 combines with J gene TRBJ1-2; 9 bases are a match to TRBD1. The length of the CDR3 is 16 residues. The germline V gene encodes CDR1 MNHEY and CDR2 SMNVEV (reference sequence). With V trimmed by 2 bases and J by 7 bases, 11 bases remained unmatched. As DNA, the CDR3 is TGTGCCAGCAGTTTAGAGTACCAGGGGACAGGGTTTGGCTACACCTTC. Encoded protein: CASSLEYQGTGFGYTF.

The chain has TRBV4-2 and TRBJ2-1; D call uncertain. This CDR3 is built from 13 residues. V gave up 1 base and J gave up 8 bases, with 9 bases separating them. CDR1 LGHNA and CDR2 YNFKEQ come from the germline V gene. For the CDR3, the DNA is TGTGCCAGCAGCCAAGTCGGAGTATATGAGCAGTTCTTC. It encodes CASSQVGVYEQFF.

CDR3 residues: CASSLGAGGGPNEKLFF. CDR3 DNA: TGCGCCAGCAGCTTGGGGGCAGGGGGCGGCCCCAATGAAAAACTGTTTTTT. The rearrangement links TRBV5-1 to TRBJ1-4, with 8 bases aligning to TRBD1. CDR3 length: 17 residues. Germline V CDR1 and CDR2: SGHRS, YFSETQ. V was pared by 0 bases and J by 5 bases, with 9 bases of the junction left unmatched.

The V call is TRBV19, the J call TRBJ2-2; a weak D match, TRBD2 (7 bases). V lost 7 bases and J lost 4, with 25 bases in between. The CDR3 contains 18 residues. Germline assignment: CDR1 LNHDA and CDR2 SQIVND (reference sequence). CDR3 region: CASTDRGGQGLITGELFF. In nucleotides, the CDR3 is TGTGCCAGTACTGATAGGGGGGGCCAGGGGTTAATCACCGGGGAGCTGTTTTTT.

DNA of the CDR3: TGTGCCAGCAGCTTAGATTCAACAGGGGGCCCCGAGACCCAGTACTTC. It encodes CASSLDSTGGPETQYF. The rearrangement links TRBV11-3 to TRBJ2-5, with TRBD1 identical over 9 bases. The CDR3 loop spans 16 amino acids. V was clipped by 0 bases and J by 5 bases; unmatched bases: 7. Germline V gene lookup returns CDR1 SGHNT and CDR2 YENEEA.

This clone occurred a few times. Additional DNA sequences in this sample encode the identical CDR3. The J gene is TRBJ1-2, the V gene TRBV3-1 (or the pseudogene TRBV3-2); TRBD1 agrees at 7 bases. V lost 4 bases to trimming and J lost 4 bases; unmatched junction nucleotides: 3. Germline V CDR1 and CDR2: LGHDT, YNNKEL (reference sequence). CDR3 length: 13 amino acids. The CDR3 bases are TGTGCCAGCAGCCCTAGACAGGGCTATGGCTACACCTTC. Translated: CASSPRQGYGYTF.

The rearrangement uses TRBV12-3 or TRBV12-4 and TRBJ2-2, with a tentative D call TRBD2 (6 bases). V shed 9 bases and J shed 1 base, with 9 bases lying between them. The CDR3 runs 13 residues. The CDR3 region is CASGTENTGELFF. Here the CDR3 DNA reads TGTGCCAGTGGGACTGAGAACACCGGGGAGCTGTTTTTT.

This rearrangement joins TRBV3-1 (or the pseudogene TRBV3-2) to TRBJ1-5, with 10 bases lining up with TRBD1. Germline CDR1 reads LGHDT; CDR2 reads YNNKEL (reference sequence). This CDR3 comprises 15 residues. Germline trimming cut 1 base from V and 5 bases from J; bases unmatched to any gene: 2. The chain's CDR3 is CASSQVGTGDQPQHF. CDR3 nucleotide sequence: TGTGCCAGCAGCCAAGTCGGGACAGGGGATCAGCCCCAGCATTTT.

V and J are TRBV3-1 (or the pseudogene TRBV3-2) and TRBJ1-3; D gene ambiguous. The V end was cut by 0 bases, the J end by 0 bases, with 3 bases between. Germline lookup yields CDR1 LGHDT and CDR2 YNNKEL (reference sequence). The length of the CDR3 is 14 residues. The chain's CDR3 is CASSQDSSGNTIYF. DNA for the CDR3: TGTGCCAGCAGCCAAGACAGCTCTGGAAACACCATATATTTT.

This chain connects TRBV7-2 to TRBJ2-1, with D perhaps TRBD1 (6 bases). Trimming cost V 4 bases and J 8 bases, with 15 bases left between them. Germline V gives CDR1 SGHTA, CDR2 FQGNSA. The CDR3 covers 14 residues. The CDR3 here is CASSSPTGTHEQFF. DNA of the CDR3: TGTGCCAGCAGCTCCCCGACAGGAACCCATGAGCAGTTCTTC.

V gene TRBV5-6 combines with J gene TRBJ2-7; TRBD1 aligns across 7 bases. Germline trimming cut 0 bases from V and 6 bases from J; bases unmatched to any gene: 3. CDR1 SGHDT and CDR2 YYEEEE come from the germline V gene. The CDR3 has 13 amino acids. CDR3 region: CASSLAPGGEQYF. The CDR3 nucleotides are TGTGCCAGCAGCTTGGCCCCAGGGGGCGAGCAGTACTTC.

The V and J genes are TRBV27 and TRBJ2-3; 9 bases fit TRBD1. Germline lookup yields CDR1 MNHEY and CDR2 SMNVEV (reference sequence). V gave up 5 bases and J gave up 4 bases; unmatched junction bases: 7. The CDR3 runs to 15 residues. CDR3 protein: CASSPAGQGSDTQYF. Here the CDR3 DNA reads TGTGCCAGCAGTCCGGCCGGACAGGGGTCAGATACGCAGTATTTT.

The chain recombines TRBV4-3 with TRBJ2-3; TRBD2 agrees at 13 bases. The length of the CDR3 is 16 residues. Per the germline V gene, CDR1 is LGHNA and CDR2 is YSLEER. The J segment lost 4 bases and the V segment lost 3 bases, leaving 4 bases of the junction unmatched. Here the CDR3 reads CASSQQLAGGADTQYF. In nucleotides, the CDR3 is TGCGCCAGCAGCCAGCAACTAGCGGGGGGGGCAGATACGCAGTATTTT.

This sequence joins TRBV7-9 and TRBJ1-5; no definite D call. Per the germline V gene, CDR1 is SEHNR and CDR2 is FQNEAQ (reference sequence). The CDR3 covers 14 residues. V was cut by 4 bases and J by 2 bases, with 9 bases left in between. The CDR3 spells CASSSNMGNQPQHF. The CDR3 DNA is TGTGCCAGCAGCTCCAACATGGGCAATCAGCCCCAGCATTTT.

CDR3 loop: CASSSSGPGGNSPLHF. The DNA of the CDR3 is TGTGCCAGCAGCTCGAGTGGGCCCGGAGGTAATTCACCCCTCCACTTT. The chain links TRBV7-2 to TRBJ1-6; no clear D. The CDR3 is made up of 16 amino acids. Germline loops: CDR1 SGHTA, CDR2 FQGNSA. V lost 4 bases, J lost 6 bases, and 16 bases lay in between.

The chain employs TRBV2 and TRBJ1-5; D may be TRBD1 (5 bases). In germline, CDR1 is SNHLY, CDR2 FYNNEI. V lost 8 bases, J lost 6 bases, and 14 bases lay in between. The CDR3 spans 13 residues. DNA for the CDR3: TGTGCCAGCGCGATGACAGTTAGTCAGCCCCAGCATTTT. Its protein product is CASAMTVSQPQHF.

This chain connects TRBV5-1 to TRBJ2-3, with TRBD2 matching over 11 bases. The V segment lost 5 bases and the J segment 2 bases; nucleotides outside the gene matches: 7. The CDR3 sequence is 16 residues long. CDR1 and CDR2 (germline): SGHRS, YFSETQ. The CDR3 sequence: CASRVLAGGYTDTQYF. CDR3 nucleotide sequence: TGCGCCAGCAGAGTTCTAGCGGGGGGTTACACAGATACGCAGTATTTT.

The chain recombines TRBV6-5 with TRBJ2-1; 13 nucleotides match TRBD2. The CDR3 length is 15 residues. After removal of 6 bases from V and 6 bases from J, the junction contained 5 bases not matched to a gene. Germline values: CDR1 MNHEY, CDR2 SVGAGI. This CDR3 reads CASSQLAGGTNEQFF. The DNA for the CDR3 is TGTGCCAGCAGCCAACTAGCGGGGGGGACCAATGAGCAGTTCTTC.

The rearrangement uses TRBV5-1 and TRBJ1-2; 10 nucleotides match TRBD1. The germline V gene encodes CDR1 SGHRS and CDR2 YFSETQ. There are 18 residues in the CDR3. V shed 5 bases, J shed 5 bases, and the junction held 18 bases outside the gene matches. This chain's CDR3 is CASRLHVTGGQEGYGYTF. The CDR3 region has the DNA TGCGCCAGCAGACTCCATGTGACAGGGGGCCAGGAAGGGTATGGCTACACCTTC.

The V call is TRBV18, the J call TRBJ2-3; D gene ambiguous. CDR3 length equals 10 residues. The germline V and J ends were trimmed by 5 bases and 6 bases, with 3 bases remaining between them. The germline V gene has CDR1 KGHSH and CDR2 LQKENI. The CDR3 loop is CASSGDTQYF. The CDR3 bases are TGTGCCAGCTCAGGCGATACGCAGTATTTT.

The chain carries TRBV5-1 and TRBJ1-1; 8 bases are a match to TRBD1. The CDR3 runs to 14 residues. Looked up from germline, CDR1 is SGHRS and CDR2 is YFSETQ. J gave up 5 bases and V 4 bases, and 7 bases lay outside the gene matches. As DNA, the CDR3 is TGCGCCAGCAGCCCCGACAGGGGAAGTACTGAAGCTTTCTTT. The encoded protein is CASSPDRGSTEAFF.

This clone appeared once. The same CDR3 arises from other DNA sequences in this sample as well. This rearrangement joins TRBV7-2 to TRBJ1-5; D is ambiguous. The germline gives CDR1 SGHTA, CDR2 FQGNSA. Between the trimmed V and J ends, which lost 3 bases and 4 bases, there was a span of 7 bases. This CDR3 comprises 13 residues. CDR3 in DNA: TGTGCCAGCAGCTTGACGGGGAATCAGCCCCAGCATTTT. Its protein is CASSLTGNQPQHF.

This clone was seen more than once but under ten times. The chain joins TRBV7-6 to TRBJ2-2, with D uncertain. The CDR3 totals 15 residues. V was pared by 1 base and J by 2 bases, with 8 bases between. CDR1 is SGHVS, CDR2 FNYEAQ, per germline. The CDR3 region is CASSLGLINTGELFF. The CDR3 DNA reads TGTGCCAGCAGCTTAGGACTGATAAACACCGGGGAGCTGTTTTTT.

The V gene is TRBV27, the J gene TRBJ2-7, with 10 bases matching TRBD2. Trimming took 5 bases from V and 6 from J; bases not matched to a gene: 7. CDR3 length: 14 amino acids. Germline V lookup: CDR1 MNHEY, CDR2 SMNVEV (reference sequence). The chain's CDR3 is CASSPASGGLEQYF. In nucleotides, the CDR3 is TGTGCCAGCAGTCCGGCTAGCGGGGGCCTCGAGCAGTACTTC.

V gene TRBV3-1 (or the pseudogene TRBV3-2) combines with J gene TRBJ2-3, with a tentative D call TRBD2 (5 bases). The V end was cut by 1 base, the J end by 2 bases, with 7 bases between. The germline V gene encodes CDR1 LGHDT and CDR2 YNNKEL (reference sequence). This CDR3 is built from 14 residues. The CDR3, as DNA: TGTGCCAGCAGCCAAGGACTAAACACAGATACGCAGTATTTT. It yields the protein CASSQGLNTDTQYF.

V gene TRBV6-1 combines with J gene TRBJ2-7; TRBD1 agrees at 7 bases. The J segment lost 4 bases and the V segment lost 3 bases, leaving 6 bases of the junction unmatched. This CDR3 has 14 amino acids. Germline-derived CDR1 and CDR2 are MNHNS and SASEGT. The CDR3 DNA reads as TGTGCCAGCAGTGAGTCGAGGACAGGTTACGAGCAGTACTTC. Amino acids: CASSESRTGYEQYF.

This chain connects TRBV4-3 to TRBJ1-1; D is perhaps TRBD1 (6 bases). The V and J ends lost 0 bases and 8 bases respectively, with 16 bases between them. The CDR3 is made up of 15 amino acids. Per the germline V gene, CDR1 is LGHNA and CDR2 is YSLEER. CDR3 in DNA: TGCGCCAGCAGCCAAGAGATGGTTTACACAGGGGAAGCTTTCTTT. Amino acids: CASSQEMVYTGEAFF.

This chain joins TRBV7-2 and TRBJ1-1, with TRBD1 matching over 9 bases. V gave up 6 bases and J gave up 1 base; unmatched junction bases: 6. Germline CDR1 and CDR2: SGHTA and FQGNSA. The CDR3 sequence is 15 residues long. The CDR3 sequence: CASRQQGAENTEAFF. Written as DNA, the CDR3 is TGTGCCAGCAGACAACAGGGGGCGGAGAACACTGAAGCTTTCTTT.